These T cell receptor beta chains were read from a single sample in a study of siplizumab effects on memory and regulatory T cells. Sequencing was performed with immunoSEQ multiplex PCR; in TCRdb, only in-frame clones are kept and a portion is missing. The data show roughly 82,000 clones, about 87% seen once. The sample taken for sequencing was Tregs sorted from blood. The receptors derive from a human donor in good health. CDR3s include the opening cysteine and the closing phenylalanine or tryptophan. The D gene is left open where the match is weak. The listing skips clone size in some rows; elsewhere it reads once, few, many or a size class.

>11|once|TRBJ2-7|.|TRBV2
TGTGCCAGCAGTGGATGGTACGAGCAGTACTTC
CASSGWYEQYF
>22|once|TRBJ2-1|TRBD1|TRBV15
TGTGCCACCAGCAGAGATGGATGGTGGGGGACAGGGGAGGAGATGAGATACAATGAGCAGTTCTTC
CATSRDGWWGTGEEMRYNEQFF
>14|.|TRBJ1-1|.|TRBV11-2
TGTGCCAGCAGCTTAGACAGGTCGAACACTGAAGCTTTCTTT
CASSLDRSNTEAFF
>13|.|TRBJ2-5|.|TRBV29-1
TGCAGCGCTTCCGGGACCCGCTCGGGGACCCAGTACTTC
CSASGTRSGTQYF
>14|.|TRBJ2-5|.|TRBV9
TGTGCCAGCAGCGTAGGGTCCGGTAAAGAGACCCAGTACTTC
CASSVGSGKETQYF
>14|.|TRBJ2-7|.|TRBV5-1
TGCGCCAGCAGCTTGTCCGGCAGGTCCTACGAGCAGTACTTC
CASSLSGRSYEQYF
>13|.|TRBJ1-2|.|TRBV29-1
TGCAGCGTTGACACCCTCCGGGGCTATGGCTACACCTTC
CSVDTLRGYGYTF
>16|.|TRBJ1-1|.|TRBV28
TGTGCCAGCAGTTTGGGGGGAGGGGGTCGTGGTCCTGAAGCTTTCTTT
CASSLGGGGRGPEAFF
>14|.|TRBJ2-3|TRBD2|TRBV9
TGTGCCAGCAGCTTTGGGACTAGTTTCCCCTTACAGTATTTT
CASSFGTSFPLQYF
>15|.|TRBJ1-5|TRBD1|TRBV6-5
TGTGCCAGCAGGTTACAGGGGCAGAGCAATCAGCCCCAGCATTTT
CASRLQGQSNQPQHF
>17|.|TRBJ2-2|TRBD2|TRBV7-2
TGTGCCAGCAGTTGGGGACTAGCGGGGACGAACACCGGGGAGCTGTTTTTT
CASSWGLAGTNTGELFF
>18|.|TRBJ2-1|.|TRBV9
TGTGCCAGCAGCTCTCGCGTCGAGGGGCGAGGATCCTACAATGAGCAGTTCTTC
CASSSRVEGRGSYNEQFF
>19|.|TRBJ1-2|.|TRBV27
TGTGCCAGCAGTTTTTCAACGATGACAGGCAATCCTAAAGAGGCTGGCTACACCTTC
CASSFSTMTGNPKEAGYTF
>16|.|TRBJ2-3|.|TRBV28
TGTGCCAGCAGACCGGACCCCGGAAGAGGTACAGATACGCAGTATTTT
CASRPDPGRGTDTQYF